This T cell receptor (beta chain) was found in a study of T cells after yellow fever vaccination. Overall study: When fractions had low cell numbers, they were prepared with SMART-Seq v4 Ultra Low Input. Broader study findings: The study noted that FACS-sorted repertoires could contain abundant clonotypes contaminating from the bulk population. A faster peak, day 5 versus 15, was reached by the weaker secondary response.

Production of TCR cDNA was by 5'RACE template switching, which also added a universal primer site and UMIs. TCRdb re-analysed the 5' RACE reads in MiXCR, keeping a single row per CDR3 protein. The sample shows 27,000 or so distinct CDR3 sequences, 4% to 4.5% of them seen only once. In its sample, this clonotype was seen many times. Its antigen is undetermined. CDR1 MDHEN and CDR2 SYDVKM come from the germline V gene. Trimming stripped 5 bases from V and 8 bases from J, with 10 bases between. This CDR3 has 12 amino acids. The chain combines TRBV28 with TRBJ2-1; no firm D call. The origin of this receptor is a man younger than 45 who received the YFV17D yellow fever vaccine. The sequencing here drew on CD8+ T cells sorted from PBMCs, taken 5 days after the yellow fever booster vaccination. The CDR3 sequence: CASSRGLYEQFF. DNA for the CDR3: TGTGCCAGCAGTCGCGGCCTGTATGAGCAGTTCTTC. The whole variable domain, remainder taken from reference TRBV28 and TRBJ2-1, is DVKVTQSSRYLVKRTGEKVFLECVQDMDHENMFWYRQDPGLGLRLIYFSYDVKMKEKGDIPEGYSVSREKKERFSLILESASTNQTSMYLCASSRGLYEQFFGPGTRLTVL.